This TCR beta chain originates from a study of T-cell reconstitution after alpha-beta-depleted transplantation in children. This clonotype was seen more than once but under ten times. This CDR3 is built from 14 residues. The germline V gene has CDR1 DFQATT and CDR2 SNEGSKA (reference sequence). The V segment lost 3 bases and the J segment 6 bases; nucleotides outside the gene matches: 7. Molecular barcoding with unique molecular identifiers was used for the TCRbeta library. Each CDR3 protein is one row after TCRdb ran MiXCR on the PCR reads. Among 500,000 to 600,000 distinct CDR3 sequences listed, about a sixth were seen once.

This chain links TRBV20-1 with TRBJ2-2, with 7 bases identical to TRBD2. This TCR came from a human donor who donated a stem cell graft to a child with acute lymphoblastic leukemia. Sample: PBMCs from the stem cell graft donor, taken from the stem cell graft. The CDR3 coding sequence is TGCAGTGCTAGCGGGGGGACTCACGCCGGGGAGCTGTTTTTT. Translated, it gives CSASGGTHAGELFF.